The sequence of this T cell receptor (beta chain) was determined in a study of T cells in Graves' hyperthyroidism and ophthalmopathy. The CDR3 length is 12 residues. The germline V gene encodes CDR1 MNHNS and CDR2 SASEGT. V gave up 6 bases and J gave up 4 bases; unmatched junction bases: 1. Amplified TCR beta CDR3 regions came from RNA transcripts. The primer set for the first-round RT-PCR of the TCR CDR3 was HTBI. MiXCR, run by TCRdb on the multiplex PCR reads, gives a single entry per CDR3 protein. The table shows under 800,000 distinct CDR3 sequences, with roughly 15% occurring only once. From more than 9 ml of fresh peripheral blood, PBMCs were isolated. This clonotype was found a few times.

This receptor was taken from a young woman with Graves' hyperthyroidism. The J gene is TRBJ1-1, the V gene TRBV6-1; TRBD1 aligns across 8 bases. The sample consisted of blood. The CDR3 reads CASRDRATEAFF. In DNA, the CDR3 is TGTGCCAGCAGGGACAGGGCCACTGAAGCTTTCTTT.